Shown below are 25 T cell receptor beta chains from a single sample sequenced in a study of tumor and adjacent non-tumor tissue in lung cancer. RNA was extracted from bulk tissue without any cell sorting. More than 3 cm separated this lung sample from the edge of the tumor. The library came from three nested PCR rounds adapted from ARM-PCR protocols. TCRdb reprocessed the multiplex PCR reads with MiXCR, giving one entry per CDR3 protein. The table records around 60,000 distinct CDR3 sequences, roughly 60% of them present only once. Sequencing used distant non-tumor lung tissue. The receptors shown here come from a man between 65 and 85 years old with non-small cell lung cancer.

In the case of this clonotype: The junction differs from germline at one of its ends, possibly a read error. V and J are TRBV6-5 and TRBJ2-7, with D possibly matching TRBD2 (5 bases). The CDR3 loop spans 17 amino acids. From germline, CDR1 is MNHEY and CDR2 SVGAGI. For the CDR3, the DNA is TGTGCCGGCAGTTACTCGCGCATGAGCGGAAAAGCCTACGAGCAGTACTTC. As protein: CAGSYSRMSGKAYEQYF.

This clonotype was picked up many times. The chain carries TRBV6-2 or TRBV6-3 and TRBJ1-2; D is undetermined. With 6 bases removed from V and 5 bases from J, the gap between germline ends came to 13 bases. From germline, CDR1 is MNHEY and CDR2 SVGEGT. The CDR3 spans 13 residues. In nucleotides, the CDR3 is TGTGCCAGCAGGGATACAGCCGGTTATGGCTACACCTTC. It translates to CASRDTAGYGYTF.

This clonotype was seen ten or more times. V usage is TRBV6-6 and J usage is TRBJ2-3; 8 bases map to TRBD1. V shed 5 bases and J 3 bases; nucleotides not matched to a gene: 7. CDR1 and CDR2 (germline): MNHNY, SVGAGI (reference sequence). The CDR3 runs to 15 residues. The CDR3 region has the DNA TGTGCCAGCAGTACGGACAGGGTTAAGACAGATACGCAGTATTTT. Translation gives CASSTDRVKTDTQYF.

To note about this clonotype: A single base separates this from a much larger clone, so it may be a read error. The chain links TRBV7-9 to TRBJ1-3, with a possible D match to TRBD1 (5 bases). The CDR3 spans 17 residues. Germline V gives CDR1 SEHNR, CDR2 FQNEAQ (reference sequence). V was pared by 6 bases and J by 4 bases, with 22 bases between. CDR3 residues: CASRSRDLGVPGNTIYF. CDR3 nucleotide sequence: TGTGCCAGCAGGTCCAGGGATCTAGGGGTACCGGGAAACACCATATATTTT.

This clonotype was seen many times. The V gene is TRBV7-9, the J gene TRBJ1-1; perhaps TRBD1 as D (5 bases). This CDR3 region has 13 residues. V lost 2 bases, J lost 1 base, and 5 bases lay in between. The germline V gene encodes CDR1 SEHNR and CDR2 FQNEAQ (reference sequence). DNA for the CDR3: TGTGCCAGCAGCTTAAGGGGGAACACTGAAGCTTTCTTT. It translates to CASSLRGNTEAFF.

V usage is TRBV11-2 and J usage is TRBJ2-2; D is possibly TRBD1 or TRBD2 (5 bases each). Germline V gives CDR1 SGHAT, CDR2 FQNNGV. V lost 7 bases and J lost 4, with 19 bases in between. This CDR3 is 16 amino acids long. The CDR3 nucleotides are TGTGCCAGCAACTCTGGAGAGGGGACGAGCACCGGGGAGCTGTTTTTT. Its translation is CASNSGEGTSTGELFF.

To note about this clonotype: A junction end diverges from the germline sequence, so it may reflect a read error. The chain joins TRBV4-1 to TRBJ1-2; D remains unclear. The CDR3 is 17 amino acids. The germline CDR1 and CDR2 sequences are MGHRA and YSYEKL. The CDR3 sequence is CASSPRRAESLNYGCTF. DNA of the CDR3: TGCGCCAGCAGCCCAAGAAGAGCAGAGTCCCTTAACTATGGCTGCACCTTC.

Concerning this clonotype: This sequence may be a read error, since a much larger clone differs from it by one base. The chain combines TRBV28 with TRBJ2-4, with D possibly being TRBD1 or TRBD2 (7 bases each). CDR3 length: 14 residues. The V gene's germline CDR1 is MDHEN and CDR2 SYDVKM. Trimming cost V 8 bases and J 9 bases, with 20 bases left between them. The CDR3 loop is CASGKAGQLVIQYF. The CDR3, as DNA: TGTGCCAGCGGAAAAGCGGGACAGTTAGTCATTCAGTACTTC.

About this clonotype itself: One end of the junction does not line up with germline, which may come from a read error. The chain joins TRBV6-5 to TRBJ1-1; TRBD1 might be the D (6 bases). Germline values: CDR1 MNHEY, CDR2 SVGAGI. The length of the CDR3 is 14 residues. CDR3 residues: CASCYLVRDTEALF. For the CDR3, the DNA is TGTGCCAGCTGTTACCTCGTGAGGGACACTGAAGCTCTCTTT.

For this clonotype: This sequence may be a read error, since a much larger clone differs from it by one base. This rearrangement joins TRBV6-2 or TRBV6-3 to TRBJ2-1; D may match TRBD1 or TRBD2 (5 bases each). The CDR3 sequence is 14 residues long. Germline V gives CDR1 MNHEY, CDR2 SVGEGT. The DNA of the CDR3 is TGTGCCATCAGTTACTCGATGGGACGGGGTGAGCAGTTCTTC. It translates to CAISYSMGRGEQFF.

Ten or more counts support this clonotype. This chain connects TRBV6-6 to TRBJ2-7; 13 bases are shared with TRBD2. V shed 2 bases, J shed 6 bases, and the junction held 13 bases outside the gene matches. The germline V gene encodes CDR1 MNHNY and CDR2 SVGAGI (reference sequence). The length of the CDR3 is 18 residues. This chain's CDR3 is CASSYPISGTSGISEQYF. The CDR3 DNA reads TGTGCCAGCAGTTACCCTATATCTGGGACTAGCGGGATAAGCGAGCAGTACTTC.

Regarding this clonotype: One junction end disagrees with the germline gene, perhaps due to a read error. The chain employs TRBV5-5 and TRBJ2-3; TRBD1 aligns across 8 bases. This CDR3 spans 15 amino acids. From germline, CDR1 is SGHKS and CDR2 YYEKEE (reference sequence). CDR3 DNA: TGTGCCAACAGCTTGCGAGGACAGGGCGGGGATACGCAGTATTTT. Amino acids: CANSLRGQGGDTQYF.

In the case of this clonotype: The CDR3 does not close with the conserved phenylalanine or tryptophan, likely indicating a read error. No DNA is shown, since the ends of the CDR3 on it are uncertain; the CDR3 is the one TCRdb lists. CDR3: CASSQGRPAATDTQCY. The V call is TRBV4-2, the J call TRBJ2-3; the table's D call, TRBD2, has no DNA check behind it. The CDR3 contains 16 residues when both ends are counted. Looked up from germline, CDR1 is LGHNA and CDR2 is YNFKEQ.

V is TRBV6-2 or TRBV6-3 and J is TRBJ2-1, with a tentative D call TRBD2 (5 bases). Germline V gene data show CDR1 as MNHEY and CDR2 as SVGEGT. The CDR3 is 16 residues long. CDR3 amino acids: CDNTYGTGLLDNEQFF. The CDR3 DNA reads TGTGACAACACCTACGGCACGGGCTTACTAGACAATGAGCAGTTCTTC.

This clonotype was seen a few times. A much more abundant neighbour one base away suggests this may be a read error. The gene calls are TRBV6-1 and TRBJ1-6; no clear D. The CDR3 has 13 amino acids. Germline assignment: CDR1 MNHNS and CDR2 SASEGT. DNA for the CDR3: TGTGCCTGCAGTGAAGCAGGAGATTCACCCCTCCACTTT. Protein product: CACSEAGDSPLHF.

The chain couples TRBV28 to TRBJ2-7, with a tentative D call TRBD2 (6 bases). Trimming removed 2 bases from V and 3 bases from J, with 11 bases in between. Germline values: CDR1 MDHEN, CDR2 SYDVKM. The length of the CDR3 is 14 residues. The CDR3 protein is CASSLTGGNYEQYF. The CDR3 DNA follows: TGTGCCAGCAGTTTAACCGGCGGGAACTACGAGCAGTACTTC.

A remark on this clonotype: Being one base from a much bigger clone, this may be a read error. V is TRBV7-8 and J is TRBJ2-3; 7 bases map to TRBD1. The CDR3 contains 17 residues. The germline CDR1 and CDR2 sequences are SGHVS and FQNEAQ. The CDR3 here is CASLPRPTGLSTDTRYF. The CDR3 coding sequence is TGTGCCAGCTTACCCCGACCGACAGGGCTTAGCACAGATACGCGGTATTTT. Complete variable domain (other parts from reference TRBV7-8 and TRBJ2-3): GAGVSQSPRYKVAKRGQDVALRCDPISGHVSLFWYQQALGQGPEFLTYFQNEAQLDKSGLPSDRFFAERPEGSVSTLKIQRTQQEDSAVYLCASLPRPTGLSTDTRYFGPGTRLTVL.

This clonotype was detected only once. Given the absence of the conserved phenylalanine or tryptophan at the CDR3 end, a read error is likely. This sequence joins TRBV11-2 and TRBJ2-2; maybe TRBD1 (5 bases). Trimming took 5 bases from V and 4 from J, leaving 23 bases between them. This CDR3 spans 18 amino acids. Germline lookup yields CDR1 SGHAT and CDR2 FQNNGV. The CDR3 spells CASSPVELGHYVTGELFL. CDR3 DNA: TGTGCCAGCAGCCCCGTCGAGCTGGGGCATTACGTCACCGGGGAGCTGTTTTTA.

To note about this clonotype: At one of its ends the junction is not consistent with the germline gene, which may arise from a read error. This sequence joins TRBV11-2 and TRBJ2-3; a weak D match, TRBD2 (6 bases). Per the germline V gene, CDR1 is SGHAT and CDR2 is FQNNGV. This CDR3 has 16 amino acids. In DNA, the CDR3 is TGTCCCAGCAGCTCCCTTAGCGGCCTTAGCACGGATACGCAGTATTTT. This translates into CPSSSLSGLSTDTQYF.

Worth noting for this clonotype: At one end, the junction sequence differs from germline, possibly due to a read error. The CDR3 region is CASGRIEDEQSF. The CDR3 DNA reads as TGTGCCAGCGGCCGAATAGAGGATGAGCAGTCCTTC. The chain employs TRBV12-3 or TRBV12-4 and TRBJ2-1; D remains ambiguous. The CDR3 totals 12 residues.

Notes on this clonotype: At one end the junction does not follow the germline gene, possibly because of a read error. The J gene is TRBJ2-7, the V gene TRBV11-2; tentative D call: TRBD2 (6 bases). The CDR3 is made up of 12 amino acids. The germline gives CDR1 SGHAT, CDR2 FQNNGV. CDR3 loop: CASSLTSHEQCF. CDR3 sequence (DNA): TGTGCCAGCAGCTTAACTAGCCACGAGCAATGCTTC.

For this clonotype: A read error is possible here, since a much larger clone lies one base away. This chain uses TRBV11-2 with TRBJ2-1; TRBD2 matches 10 bases. CDR3 length: 16 amino acids. Looked up from germline, CDR1 is SGHAT and CDR2 is FQNNGV. The CDR3 coding sequence is TGTGTCAGCAGGCCGTCCACTAGCGGGGCCCCACTTGAGCAGTTCTTC. The encoded protein is CVSRPSTSGAPLEQFF.

This clonotype was seen just once. A much larger clone sits a single nucleotide away, making a read error possible. The chain recombines TRBV6-2 or TRBV6-3 with TRBJ2-6; D is unresolved. The germline V gene encodes CDR1 MNHEY and CDR2 SVGEGT. CDR3 size: 13 residues. The CDR3 spells CASRGTGTNVLTF. For the CDR3, the DNA is TGTGCCAGCAGGGGTACTGGGACCAACGTCCTGACTTTC.

This clonotype turned up a few times. Compared with germline, one end of the junction differs, possibly owing to a read error. V usage is TRBV11-1 and J usage is TRBJ1-3; D is unclear. The CDR3 is 13 amino acids. Looked up from germline, CDR1 is SGHAT and CDR2 is FQDESV (reference sequence). The CDR3 nucleotides are TGTGCCACCAGCTCAGGAAATGGAAACACCATATATTTT. Translated: CATSSGNGNTIYF. Drawing the rest from reference TRBV11-1 and TRBJ1-3, the complete variable domain is EAEVAQSPRYKITEKSQAVAFWCDPISGHATLYWYRQILGQGPELLVQFQDESVVDDSQLPKDRFSAERLKGVDSTLKIQPAELGDSAMYLCATSSGNGNTIYFGEGSWLTVV.

Concerning this clonotype itself: As the CDR3 is not closed by the conserved phenylalanine or tryptophan, this likely results from a read error. The DNA is left out, because the CDR3 cannot be placed on it with certainty; the CDR3 is given as TCRdb lists it. The rearrangement uses TRBV11-1 and TRBJ1-2; the D call TRBD1 from the table was never checked on the DNA. The CDR3 is 15 residues long, counting both termini. CDR1 and CDR2 from the germline V gene are SGHAT and FQDESV (reference sequence). This chain's CDR3 is CAISLTTRVGYGYIL.